The 18 T cell receptor beta chains presented below share a single source sample, sequenced in a study of blood T cell repertoires in COVID-19. Clones were read by immunoSEQ multiplex PCR, and TCRdb kept only the in-frame ones, dropping some. In the table there are fewer than 50,000 clones, roughly 77% of which are singletons. The sequenced sample consisted of peripheral blood. The receptors originated from a man older than 75 with acute or convalescent COVID-19.

The table lists this clone with a count of one. The chain combines TRBV27 with TRBJ2-1; 10 bases align to TRBD2. J lost 5 bases, V lost 3 bases, and 10 bases had no gene match. CDR1 and CDR2 from the germline V gene are MNHEY and SMNVEV (reference sequence). The CDR3 totals 17 residues. In DNA form, the CDR3 reads TGTGCCAGCAGTTTCTCTCTAGCGGGGGTTTCGGACAATGAGCAGTTCTTC. It translates to CASSFSLAGVSDNEQFF.

This chain links TRBV19 with TRBJ2-2; D ambiguous. Trimming removed 6 bases from V and 0 bases from J, with 8 bases in between. The germline V gene has CDR1 LNHDA and CDR2 SQIVND (reference sequence). CDR3 length: 14 amino acids. The DNA for the CDR3 is TGTGCCAGTAGGTACTACGCGAACACCGGGGAGCTGTTTTTT. It translates to CASRYYANTGELFF. Based on the CDR3 plus reference TRBV19 and TRBJ2-2, the full variable domain is DGGITQSPKYLFRKEGQNVTLSCEQNLNHDAMYWYRQDPGQGLRLIYYSQIVNDFQKGDIAEGYSVSREKKESFPLTVTSAQKNPTAFYLCASRYYANTGELFFGEGSRLTVL.

The chain links TRBV5-4 to TRBJ1-6; possible D gene TRBD1, 6 bases. The CDR3 has 16 residues. Looked up from germline, CDR1 is SGHNT and CDR2 is YYREEE (reference sequence). The CDR3 spells CASRTDFSSYNSPLHF. The CDR3 DNA sequence: TGTGCAAGTAGGACAGATTTTAGCTCCTATAATTCACCCCTCCACTTT.

The CDR3 is CASSREVTDNSPLHF. CDR3 sequence (DNA): TGTGCCAGCTCCCGGGAGGTTACCGATAATTCACCCCTCCACTTT. The rearrangement links TRBV6-6 to TRBJ1-6; D uncertain. This CDR3 is built from 15 residues. V was shortened by 8 bases and J by 5 bases, with 16 bases between the two germline ends. Germline V gene sequence: CDR1 MNHNY, CDR2 SVGAGI (reference sequence).

The chain joins TRBV5-1 to TRBJ2-1; D might be TRBD2 (6 bases). V was clipped by 0 bases and J by 5 bases, with 9 bases between them. Germline lookup yields CDR1 SGHRS and CDR2 YFSETQ. The CDR3 runs 14 residues. The DNA for the CDR3 is TGCGCCAGCAGCTTGGAGGGACTCAACAATGAGCAGTTCTTC. Protein product: CASSLEGLNNEQFF.

V is TRBV12-3 or TRBV12-4 and J is TRBJ1-1, with D hard to call. V gave up 3 bases and J gave up 11 bases, with 13 bases separating them. The CDR3 length is 12 residues. CDR3: CASSFTRNMAFF. In DNA form, the CDR3 reads TGTGCCAGCAGTTTCACCAGGAATATGGCTTTCTTT.

The chain combines TRBV28 with TRBJ2-7, with 7 bases fitting TRBD1. V lost 6 bases and J lost 5; bases outside the gene matches: 7. CDR1 MDHEN and CDR2 SYDVKM come from the germline V gene. The CDR3 is 13 residues long. The DNA for the CDR3 is TGTGCCAGCAGCGACAGGGCCCTTAACGAGCAGTACTTC. This codes for CASSDRALNEQYF.

The genes are TRBV4-2 and TRBJ2-1, with D perhaps TRBD2 (5 bases). V was cut by 5 bases and J by 4 bases, with 15 bases left in between. Germline CDR1 LGHNA, CDR2 YNFKEQ. The CDR3 contains 15 residues. The CDR3 sequence is CASSERLLPYNEQFF. CDR3 bases: TGTGCCAGCAGCGAGAGACTACTTCCTTACAATGAGCAGTTCTTC.

The chain links TRBV3-1 (or the pseudogene TRBV3-2) to TRBJ2-7, with TRBD1 matching 9 bases. Germline CDR1 is LGHDT and CDR2 is YNNKEL (reference sequence). The CDR3 sequence is 15 residues long. V lost 0 bases to trimming and J lost 6 bases; unmatched junction nucleotides: 6. The CDR3 nucleotides read TGTGCCAGCAGCCAAGATCTAGGGACAGGGTCCGAGCAGTACTTC. This translates into CASSQDLGTGSEQYF.

The chain uses TRBV5-1 and TRBJ2-5; tentative D call: TRBD1 (6 bases). The CDR3 consists of 15 residues. The V gene lost 4 bases and the J gene lost 4 bases, with 17 bases spanning the gap. Germline CDR1 SGHRS, CDR2 YFSETQ. The CDR3, as DNA: TGCGCCAGCAGCAATCGAGGGGGTTGGGGAGAGACCCAGTACTTC. Amino acids: CASSNRGGWGETQYF.

This clone was detected a few times. The chain joins TRBV12-5 to TRBJ2-7, with 10 bases lining up with TRBD1. Germline CDR1 reads LGHNT; CDR2 reads FRNRAP. The CDR3 has 15 residues. The ends lost 3 bases at V and 3 bases at J; junction bases unmatched: 5. CDR3 amino acids: CASGFVRDRGYEQYF. DNA for the CDR3: TGTGCTAGTGGTTTTGTCCGGGACAGGGGCTACGAGCAGTACTTC.

The sample holds a few counts of this clone. The CDR3 sequence: CASSWGTGGTGELFF. CDR3 bases: TGTGCCAGCAGCTGGGGGACAGGGGGCACCGGGGAGCTGTTTTTT. V is TRBV7-9 and J is TRBJ2-2, with 11 nucleotides matching TRBD1. The CDR3 runs to 15 residues. V shed 4 bases, J shed 4 bases, and the junction held 2 bases outside the gene matches. Germline CDR1 is SEHNR and CDR2 is FQNEAQ (reference sequence).

The table lists this clone with a few counts. The chain has TRBV7-9 and TRBJ2-5; 9 bases align to TRBD1. The V and J ends lost 3 bases and 4 bases, in that order; junction bases with no gene match: 3. The germline gives CDR1 SEHNR, CDR2 FQNEAQ (reference sequence). The CDR3 is made up of 14 amino acids. The CDR3 DNA follows: TGTGCCAGCAGCTTCGGGACAGGGAGAGAGACCCAGTACTTC. Translating gives CASSFGTGRETQYF. The full variable domain, rest sourced from reference TRBV7-9 and TRBJ2-5, is DTGVSQNPRHKITKRGQNVTFRCDPISEHNRLYWYRQTLGQGPEFLTYFQNEAQLEKSRLLSDRFSAERPKGSFSTLEIQRTEQGDSAMYLCASSFGTGRETQYFGPGTRLLVL.

V and J are TRBV5-1 and TRBJ1-1; possible D gene TRBD1, 5 bases. The V and J ends lost 2 bases and 11 bases respectively, with 13 bases between them. Germline V gene lookup returns CDR1 SGHRS and CDR2 YFSETQ. The CDR3 totals 12 residues. In DNA form, the CDR3 reads TGCGCCAGCAGCTTCTGGGGGAGGGCGGCTTTCTTT. It is translated as CASSFWGRAAFF. Variable domain in full (rest from reference TRBV5-1 and TRBJ1-1): KAGVTQTPRYLIKTRGQQVTLSCSPISGHRSVSWYQQTPGQGLQFLFEYFSETQRNKGNFPGRFSGRQFSNSRSEMNVSTLELGDSALYLCASSFWGRAAFFGQGTRLTVV.

The chain recombines TRBV9 with TRBJ2-5; weak D call: TRBD1 (6 bases). The length of the CDR3 is 15 residues. Per germline, CDR1 SGDLS and CDR2 YYNGEE. The V and J ends lost 2 bases and 3 bases respectively, with 14 bases between them. The CDR3 bases are TGTGCCAGCAGCGTCACCCCTAGACAGGAAGAGACCCAGTACTTC. Its translation: CASSVTPRQEETQYF.

This sequence joins TRBV11-2 and TRBJ2-7, with 7 bases fitting TRBD2. V gave up 5 bases and J gave up 2 bases; unmatched junction bases: 9. Germline assignment: CDR1 SGHAT and CDR2 FQNNGV. This CDR3 contains 15 residues. As DNA, the CDR3 is TGTGCCAGCAGCAGCCGGGACTACCCGACCTACGAGCAGTACTTC. Its translation is CASSSRDYPTYEQYF.

The rearrangement uses TRBV10-2 and TRBJ2-2; D remains ambiguous. CDR1 WSHSY and CDR2 SAAADI come from the germline V gene. This CDR3 has 15 amino acids. Trimming cost V 0 bases and J 5 bases, with 10 bases left between them. The CDR3 loop reads CASSESGRWTGELFF. The CDR3 region has the DNA TGCGCCAGCAGTGAGTCTGGTCGGTGGACCGGGGAGCTGTTTTTT.

This chain connects TRBV6-5 to TRBJ2-7; 7 bases agree with TRBD1. CDR3 size: 15 residues. After removal of 6 bases from V and 0 bases from J, the junction contained 8 bases not matched to a gene. Per the germline V gene, CDR1 is MNHEY and CDR2 is SVGAGI. The chain's CDR3 is CASRVNRDSSYEQYF. CDR3 in DNA: TGTGCCAGCAGGGTTAACCGGGACAGCTCCTACGAGCAGTACTTC.